One sample yielded the 2 T cell receptor beta chains listed below, sequenced in a study of cytomegalovirus exposure and HLA in healthy donors. PCR involved 60 Vbeta and 13 Jbeta primers. Profiled with immunoSEQ multiplex PCR; TCRdb holds only in-frame clones, not every one. The sample lists 29,000 or so clones, about 64% occurring once. Sequencing was done on a sample of PBMCs. The receptors were gathered from a male donor in good health and CMV-seropositive.

This clone turned up a few times. The chain recombines TRBV4-1 with TRBJ1-5; no definite D call. Trimming took off 0 bases at V and 5 bases at J, with 5 bases between the two ends. The germline V gene encodes CDR1 MGHRA and CDR2 YSYEKL. This CDR3 is 13 amino acids long. The CDR3 DNA sequence: TGCGCCAGCAGCCAAGATCCCGATCAGCCCCAGCATTTT. Its protein product is CASSQDPDQPQHF.

This chain connects TRBV11-2 to TRBJ2-2, with 13 bases matching TRBD2. Germline-derived CDR1 and CDR2 are SGHAT and FQNNGV. J gave up 1 base and V 5 bases, and 10 bases lay outside the gene matches. This CDR3 comprises 19 residues. The CDR3 loop is CASSGRGLAGLRNTGELFF. The CDR3 DNA follows: TGTGCCAGCAGCGGTAGGGGACTAGCGGGACTCCGGAACACCGGGGAGCTGTTTTTT.